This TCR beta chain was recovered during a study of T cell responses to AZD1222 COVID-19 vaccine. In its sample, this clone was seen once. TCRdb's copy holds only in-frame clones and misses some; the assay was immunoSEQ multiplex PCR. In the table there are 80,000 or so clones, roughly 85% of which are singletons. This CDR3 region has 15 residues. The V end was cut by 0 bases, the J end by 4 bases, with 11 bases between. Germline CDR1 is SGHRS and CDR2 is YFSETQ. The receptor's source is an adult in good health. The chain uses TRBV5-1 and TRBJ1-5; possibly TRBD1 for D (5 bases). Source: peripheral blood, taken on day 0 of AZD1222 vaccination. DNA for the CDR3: TGCGCCAGCAGCTTGGCCGGGGCCTTAAATCAGCCCCAGCATTTT. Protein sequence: CASSLAGALNQPQHF.